This T cell receptor (beta chain) stems from a study of T cells in Graves' hyperthyroidism and ophthalmopathy (dated by TCRdb to between 2018 and 2021). Concerning the study at large: Peripheral blood samples were taken at the time of initial diagnosis, prior to any treatment. To identify distinguishing TCR V-J signatures, a discovery cohort of roughly 100 patients was used, comprising some 45 with Graves' ophthalmopathy and 57 with stable Graves' hyperthyroidism. An independent validation cohort of under 20 hyperthyroidism patients and more than 15 patients who later progressed to ophthalmopathy tested prospective prediction of ophthalmopathy. The 90 or so discovery patients were randomly split 7:3 into training and test sets. Thyroid tissue and blood T-cell repertoires from six or seven Graves' hyperthyroidism patients were also compared in the study. After sampling, hyperthyroidism patients received methimazole starting at 30 mg daily, and ophthalmopathy patients received high-dose intravenous methylprednisolone. According to the paper, TCR Vbeta CDR3 sequencing was carried out on 135 peripheral blood samples, which came from under 50 ophthalmopathy, around 75 hyperthyroidism and about 17 progressor patients.

Germline trimming amounts to 3 bases on V and 1 base on J, with 5 as the count of junction bases outside the gene matches. For CDR1 and CDR2, the germline V gene lists MDHEN and SYDVKM. Measured from the cysteine to the phenylalanine, the CDR3 is 15 residues long. Of the read, only the CDR3 DNA is kept; its 45 bases are in frame from base 1. Overall study outcomes, separate from this receptor: Most expanded thyroid clonotypes (frequency above 0.001) were also detected in blood, a finding suggesting that blood repertoires may reflect thyroid immune responses. In validation, the model predicted progression to ophthalmopathy with around 71% sensitivity and roughly 75% specificity, a median of 6.5 months before onset. Sample size was not statistically predetermined, and blinding of investigators to group allocation was not performed. A model built on a 13 V-J signature distinguished ophthalmopathy from stable hyperthyroidism, reaching around 88% sensitivity and around 81% specificity in cross-validation and 80%/75% in testing.

Stable Graves' hyperthyroidism was defined as the absence of progression to ophthalmopathy over 18 months of follow-up. The hyperthyroidism patients were between 18 and 65 years old and newly diagnosed, with a disease duration of less than 2 months. Exclusion was applied to patients with uncontrolled infections, other autoimmune diseases, pregnancy or lactation. Diagnoses relied on clinical symptoms, serum thyroxine and TRAb, thyroid ultrasound and orbital computed tomography. PBMCs were separated from roughly 9.3 ml of fresh peripheral blood using Ficoll-Paque density gradient centrifugation. Total RNA was extracted with Trizol reagent, and quality was checked on an Agilent 2100 Bioanalyzer. Of note for this clonotype: Its antigen remains undetermined. Within one base of it there is no much larger clone, and no base qualities were kept.

TCR beta CDR3 regions were amplified from RNA transcripts. A first-round RT-PCR of the TCR CDR3 used the HTBI primer set with the Qiagen OneStep RT-PCR kit. Libraries were constructed in a second round of multiplex PCR, after which size selection and purification were performed. Paired-end sequencing of the libraries was performed with 100 bp reads on an Illumina HiSeq2000. As for the authors' bioinformatics: Raw data were processed with SOAPnuke, discarding reads with adapters, uncalled bases, mean Phred below 15, or no exact constant-primer or identifier match. COPE v1.2.5 was used to merge the high-quality paired reads, and each unique nucleotide sequence was defined as a clonotype. Clonotypes were aligned to IMGT TRBV, TRBD and TRBJ reference segments using MiTCR v1.1. The analysis included only V-J combinations with a frequency above 0.0001, which together covered 98% to 99.2% of the repertoires. A TCS score was defined as the ratio of F50 (clonal expansion) to E x V (chaos), with BLOSUM62-based TCRdist applied between CDR3 peptides within each V-J. Welch's t-statistics and random forest reduced just over 500 V-J features to roughly 13, which were used in a naive Bayes classifier (R e1071). The public reads were quality trimmed at Q25 with fastp and then assembled into clones with MiXCR by TCRdb, keeping productive beta chains. Each record represents a unique CDR3 protein, reported with the most common genes and DNA among its rows. The V and J calls were not made by the authors but by TCRdb's processing. Recorded for this sample are about 740,000 distinct CDR3 sequences; 14% of them occurred a single time. The ten largest account for roughly 10% of the sample.

The receptor chain draws on TRBV28 and TRBJ2-5; TRBD1 fits 7 bases in the junction. The sample was blood. The receptor comes from a woman aged 18-30 years with Graves' hyperthyroidism. The CDR3 reads CASSFRRTGQETQYF. The bases are TGTGCCAGCAGTTTCAGAAGGACAGGCCAAGAGACCCAGTACTTC.